The next 6 T cell receptor beta chains were all read from a single sample in a study of shared T cell receptors in the human thymus. Sequenced by immunoSEQ multiplex PCR; TCRdb stores in-frame clones only, minus some. The sample shows some 700,000 clones, more than 75% of them seen only once. These data were also filed under a second study, of human thymus T cells.

Source material: thymocytes. These receptors all stem from a boy less than two years old with a congenital heart defect.

The CDR3 bases are TGTGCCATCAGTTACCGGGACAAACCCTACGAGCAGTACTTC. Translating gives CAISYRDKPYEQYF. The rearrangement links TRBV10-3 to TRBJ2-7; D possibly corresponds to TRBD1 (6 bases). The CDR3 has 14 residues. The V gene's germline CDR1 is ENHRY and CDR2 SYGVKD. The germline V and J ends were trimmed by 5 bases and 2 bases, with 13 bases remaining between them.

Only a few counts were recorded for this clone. The chain uses TRBV5-1 and TRBJ2-7; 9 nucleotides match TRBD1. This CDR3 contains 17 residues. Germline V gene lookup returns CDR1 SGHRS and CDR2 YFSETQ. CDR3 sequence (DNA): TGCGCTACCCTGGCCGGGGACAGGGCTTCTCCCTCCTACGAGCAGTACTTC. The encoded protein is CATLAGDRASPSYEQYF.

This sequence joins TRBV29-1 and TRBJ1-5, with TRBD1 as a possible D gene (5 bases). This CDR3 comprises 17 residues. The germline V and J ends were trimmed by 6 bases and 3 bases, with 24 bases remaining between them. The germline gives CDR1 SQVTM, CDR2 ANQGSEA. This CDR3 reads CSVVWQGLKGVNQPQHF. The CDR3 DNA reads as TGCAGCGTCGTTTGGCAGGGTCTTAAAGGGGTCAATCAGCCCCAGCATTTT.

The rearrangement joins TRBV11-1 to TRBJ1-1, with 11 bases identical to TRBD1. This CDR3 spans 16 amino acids. Germline CDR1 SGHAT, CDR2 FQDESV (reference sequence). V lost 4 bases, J lost 4 bases, and 8 bases stayed unmatched. CDR3 loop: CASSWGTGGPSTEAFF. The CDR3 nucleotides are TGTGCCAGCAGCTGGGGGACAGGGGGACCCAGCACTGAAGCTTTCTTT.

The rearrangement joins TRBV25-1 to TRBJ1-1; 7 positions agree with TRBD1. V lost 6 bases to trimming and J lost 5 bases; unmatched junction nucleotides: 3. The germline V gene encodes CDR1 MGHDK and CDR2 SYGVNS. The CDR3 contains 12 residues. The CDR3 sequence is CASRQGRTEAFF. In DNA form, the CDR3 reads TGTGCCAGCAGACAGGGGAGGACTGAAGCTTTCTTT.

The rearrangement uses TRBV14 and TRBJ2-1; TRBD2 matches at 7 bases. Losses at the gene ends were 4 bases for V and 5 bases for J; bases not matched to a gene: 11. Per the germline V gene, CDR1 is SGHDN and CDR2 is FVKESK. CDR3 length: 16 amino acids. CDR3 loop: CASSRGGEAGDNEQFF. The CDR3 region has the DNA TGTGCCAGCAGCCGCGGTGGGGAGGCGGGGGACAATGAGCAGTTCTTC.